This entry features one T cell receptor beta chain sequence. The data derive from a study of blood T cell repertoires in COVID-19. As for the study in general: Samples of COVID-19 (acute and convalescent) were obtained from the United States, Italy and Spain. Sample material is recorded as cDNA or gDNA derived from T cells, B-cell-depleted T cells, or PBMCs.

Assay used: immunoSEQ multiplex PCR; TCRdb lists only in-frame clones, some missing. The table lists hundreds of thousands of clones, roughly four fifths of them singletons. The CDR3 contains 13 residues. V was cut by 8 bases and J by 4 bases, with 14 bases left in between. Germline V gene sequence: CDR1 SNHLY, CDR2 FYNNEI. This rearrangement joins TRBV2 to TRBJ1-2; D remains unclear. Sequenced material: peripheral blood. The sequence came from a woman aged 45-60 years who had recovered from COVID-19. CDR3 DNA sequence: TGTGCCAGCCTCGTAACAGTTTTCTATGGCTACACCTTC. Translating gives CASLVTVFYGYTF.